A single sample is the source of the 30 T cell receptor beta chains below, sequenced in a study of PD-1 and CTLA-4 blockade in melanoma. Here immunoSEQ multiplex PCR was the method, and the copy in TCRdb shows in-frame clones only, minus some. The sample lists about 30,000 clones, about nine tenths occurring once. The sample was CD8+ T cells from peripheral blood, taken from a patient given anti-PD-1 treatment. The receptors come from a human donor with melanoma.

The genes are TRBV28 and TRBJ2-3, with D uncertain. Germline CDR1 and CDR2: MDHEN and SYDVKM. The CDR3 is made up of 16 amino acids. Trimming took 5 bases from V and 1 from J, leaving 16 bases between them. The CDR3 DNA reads TGTGCCAGCAGTGCCGGCCACTCCGAAGGCACAGATACGCAGTATTTT. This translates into CASSAGHSEGTDTQYF.

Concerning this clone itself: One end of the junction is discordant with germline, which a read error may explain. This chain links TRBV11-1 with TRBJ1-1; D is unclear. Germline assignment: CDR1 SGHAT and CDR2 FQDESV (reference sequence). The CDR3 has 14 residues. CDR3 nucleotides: TGTGCCAGCAGCTCCTCACCCGGGAACCCTGAAGCTTTCTTT. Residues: CASSSSPGNPEAFF.

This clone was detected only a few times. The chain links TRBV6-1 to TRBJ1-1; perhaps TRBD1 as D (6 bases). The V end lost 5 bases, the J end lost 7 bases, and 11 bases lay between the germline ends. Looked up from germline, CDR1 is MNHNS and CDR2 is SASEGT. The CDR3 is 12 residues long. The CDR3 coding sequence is TGTGCCAGCAGTTATGGGACATTTGAAGCTTTCTTT. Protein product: CASSYGTFEAFF.

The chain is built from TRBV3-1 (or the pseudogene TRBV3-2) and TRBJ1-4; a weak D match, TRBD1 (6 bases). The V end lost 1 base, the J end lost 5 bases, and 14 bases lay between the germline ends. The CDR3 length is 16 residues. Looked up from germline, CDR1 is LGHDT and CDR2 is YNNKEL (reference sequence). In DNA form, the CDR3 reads TGTGCCAGCAGCCAAGGTGGCAGGGGCGTCAATGAAAAACTGTTTTTT. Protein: CASSQGGRGVNEKLFF.

The CDR3 protein is CASSEGQALRVYEQYF. The CDR3 bases are TGTGCCAGCAGTGAGGGACAGGCCTTACGGGTTTACGAGCAGTACTTC. The chain joins TRBV2 to TRBJ2-7, with TRBD1 matching over 8 bases. The length of the CDR3 is 16 residues. Trimming cost V 3 bases and J 4 bases; bases outside gene matches: 11. Germline-derived CDR1 and CDR2 are SNHLY and FYNNEI.

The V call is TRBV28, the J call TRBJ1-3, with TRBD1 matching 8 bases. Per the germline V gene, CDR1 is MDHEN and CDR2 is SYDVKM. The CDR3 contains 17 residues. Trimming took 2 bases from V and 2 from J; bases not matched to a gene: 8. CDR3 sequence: CASSLVADREAGNTIYF. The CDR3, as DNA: TGTGCCAGCAGTTTAGTAGCGGACAGGGAAGCTGGAAACACCATATATTTT. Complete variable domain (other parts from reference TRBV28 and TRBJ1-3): DVKVTQSSRYLVKRTGEKVFLECVQDMDHENMFWYRQDPGLGLRLIYFSYDVKMKEKGDIPEGYSVSREKKERFSLILESASTNQTSMYLCASSLVADREAGNTIYFGEGSWLTVV.

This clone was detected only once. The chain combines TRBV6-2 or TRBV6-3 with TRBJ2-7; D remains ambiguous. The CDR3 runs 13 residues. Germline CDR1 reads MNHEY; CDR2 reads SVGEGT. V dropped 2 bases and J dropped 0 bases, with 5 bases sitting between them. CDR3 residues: CASSYRGSYEQYF. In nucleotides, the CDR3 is TGTGCCAGCAGTTACAGAGGCTCCTACGAGCAGTACTTC.

The CDR3 sequence: CASSLTGERGYTF. The DNA of the CDR3 is TGTGCCAGCAGCCTCACAGGGGAGCGGGGCTACACCTTC. This chain links TRBV7-9 with TRBJ1-2; TRBD1 aligns across 7 bases. J lost 8 bases, V lost 5 bases, and 8 bases had no gene match. The germline gives CDR1 SEHNR, CDR2 FQNEAQ (reference sequence). The CDR3 contains 13 residues. The full variable domain, in which reference TRBV7-9 and TRBJ1-2 provide the parts outside the CDR3, is DTGVSQNPRHKITKRGQNVTFRCDPISEHNRLYWYRQTLGQGPEFLTYFQNEAQLEKSRLLSDRFSAERPKGSFSTLEIQRTEQGDSAMYLCASSLTGERGYTFGSGTRLTVV.

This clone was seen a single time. The CDR3 sequence: CASSAWTGGDEQYF. In DNA form, the CDR3 reads TGTGCCAGCAGCGCGTGGACAGGGGGCGACGAGCAGTACTTC. The V call is TRBV9, the J call TRBJ2-7; TRBD1 matches 11 bases. The CDR3 spans 14 residues. Per germline, CDR1 SGDLS and CDR2 YYNGEE. Trimming removed 3 bases from V and 5 bases from J; junction bases left unmatched: 4.

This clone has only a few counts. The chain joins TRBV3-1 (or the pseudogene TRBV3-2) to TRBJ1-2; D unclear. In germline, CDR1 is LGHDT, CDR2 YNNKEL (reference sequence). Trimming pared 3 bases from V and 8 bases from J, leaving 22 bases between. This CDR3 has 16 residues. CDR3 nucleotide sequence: TGTGCCAGCAGCCATCAGACTAGAGGTCGGGTCGGAGGCTACACCTTC. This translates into CASSHQTRGRVGGYTF.

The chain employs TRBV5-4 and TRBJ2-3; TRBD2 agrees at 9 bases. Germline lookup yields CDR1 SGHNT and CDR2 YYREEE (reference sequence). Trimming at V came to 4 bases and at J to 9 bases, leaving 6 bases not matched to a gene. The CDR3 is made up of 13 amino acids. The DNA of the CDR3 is TGTGCCAGCAGCCTCCGGGGACTAGCAACGCAGTATTTT. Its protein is CASSLRGLATQYF.

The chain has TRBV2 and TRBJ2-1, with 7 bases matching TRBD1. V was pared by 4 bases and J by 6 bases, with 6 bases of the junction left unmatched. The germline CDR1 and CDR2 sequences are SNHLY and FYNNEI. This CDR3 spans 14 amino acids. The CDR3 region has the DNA TGTGCCAGCAGTGCCGGGACAGCGCTCAATGAGCAGTTCTTC. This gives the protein CASSAGTALNEQFF. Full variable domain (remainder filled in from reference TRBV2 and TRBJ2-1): EPEVTQTPSHQVTQMGQEVILRCVPISNHLYFYWYRQILGQKVEFLVSFYNNEISEKSEIFDDQFSVERPDGSNFTLKIRSTKLEDSAMYFCASSAGTALNEQFFGPGTRLTVL.

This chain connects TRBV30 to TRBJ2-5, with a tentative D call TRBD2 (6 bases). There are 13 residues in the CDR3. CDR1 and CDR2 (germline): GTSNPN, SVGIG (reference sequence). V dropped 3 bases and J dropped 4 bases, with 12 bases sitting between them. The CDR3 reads CAWSERGGETQYF. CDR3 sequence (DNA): TGTGCCTGGAGCGAGAGGGGAGGAGAGACCCAGTACTTC.

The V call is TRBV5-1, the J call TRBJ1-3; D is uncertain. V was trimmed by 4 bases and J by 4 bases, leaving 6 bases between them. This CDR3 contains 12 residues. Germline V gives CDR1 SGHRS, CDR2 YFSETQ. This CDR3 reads CASSLFGNTIYF. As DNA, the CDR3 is TGCGCCAGCAGCCTATTCGGAAACACCATATATTTT.

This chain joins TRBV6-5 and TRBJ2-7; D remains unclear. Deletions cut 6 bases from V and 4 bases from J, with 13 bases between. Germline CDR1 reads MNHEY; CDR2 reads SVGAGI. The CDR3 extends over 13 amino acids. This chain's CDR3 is CASSPAARYEQYF. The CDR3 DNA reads TGTGCCAGCAGCCCCGCCGCCAGGTACGAGCAGTACTTC.

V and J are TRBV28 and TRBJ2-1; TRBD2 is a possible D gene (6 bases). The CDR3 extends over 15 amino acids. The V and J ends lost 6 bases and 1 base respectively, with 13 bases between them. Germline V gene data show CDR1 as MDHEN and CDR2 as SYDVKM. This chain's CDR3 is CASRLAALSYNEQFF. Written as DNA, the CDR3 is TGTGCCAGCAGACTAGCTGCATTGTCCTACAATGAGCAGTTCTTC.

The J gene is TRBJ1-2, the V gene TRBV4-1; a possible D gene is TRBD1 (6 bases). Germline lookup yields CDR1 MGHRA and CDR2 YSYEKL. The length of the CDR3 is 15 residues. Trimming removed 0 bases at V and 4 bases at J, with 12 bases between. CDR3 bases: TGCGCCAGCAGCCAAGATAGGACAGAATTCTATGGCTACACCTTC. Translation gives CASSQDRTEFYGYTF.

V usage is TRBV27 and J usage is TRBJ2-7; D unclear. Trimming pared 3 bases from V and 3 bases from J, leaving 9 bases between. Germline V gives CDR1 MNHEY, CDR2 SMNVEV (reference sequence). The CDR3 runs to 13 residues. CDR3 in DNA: TGTGCCAGCAGTTTTCTAGGGAACTACGAGCAGTACTTC. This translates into CASSFLGNYEQYF.

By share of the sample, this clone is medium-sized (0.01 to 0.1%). CDR3 DNA: TGTGCCATCACTGATGAGAGCCCGAACACTGAAGCTTTCTTT. Its translation: CAITDESPNTEAFF. V usage is TRBV10-3 and J usage is TRBJ1-1; D gene ambiguous. Germline lookup yields CDR1 ENHRY and CDR2 SYGVKD. Deletions cut 7 bases from V and 1 base from J, with 13 bases between. The CDR3 is 14 residues long.

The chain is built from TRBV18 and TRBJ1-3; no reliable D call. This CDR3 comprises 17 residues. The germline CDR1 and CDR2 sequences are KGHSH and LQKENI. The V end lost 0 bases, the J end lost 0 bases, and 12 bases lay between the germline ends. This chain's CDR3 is CASSPPDEVISGNTIYF. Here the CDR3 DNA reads TGTGCCAGCTCACCACCGGATGAGGTTATCTCTGGAAACACCATATATTTT.

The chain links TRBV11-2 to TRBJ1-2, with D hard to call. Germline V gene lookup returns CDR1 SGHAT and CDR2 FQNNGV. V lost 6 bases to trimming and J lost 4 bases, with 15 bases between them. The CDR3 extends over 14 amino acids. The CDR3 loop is CASSPSRGSYGYTF. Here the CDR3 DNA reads TGTGCCAGCAGTCCTTCGCGGGGTAGCTATGGCTACACCTTC.

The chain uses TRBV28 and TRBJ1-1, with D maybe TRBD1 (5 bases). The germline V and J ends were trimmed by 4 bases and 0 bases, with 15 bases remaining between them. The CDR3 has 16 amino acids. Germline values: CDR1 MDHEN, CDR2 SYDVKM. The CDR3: CASSWPRGTLNTEAFF. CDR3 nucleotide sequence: TGTGCCAGCAGTTGGCCTCGGGGGACTTTGAACACTGAAGCTTTCTTT.

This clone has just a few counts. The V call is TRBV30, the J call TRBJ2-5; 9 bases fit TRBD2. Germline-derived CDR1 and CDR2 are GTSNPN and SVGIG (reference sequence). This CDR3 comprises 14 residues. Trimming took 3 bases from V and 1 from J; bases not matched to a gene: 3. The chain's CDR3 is CAWSLAGPQETQYF. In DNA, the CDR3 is TGTGCCTGGAGCCTAGCGGGGCCCCAAGAGACCCAGTACTTC. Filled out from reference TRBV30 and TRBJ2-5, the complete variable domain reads SQTIHQWPATLVQPVGSPLSLECTVEGTSNPNLYWYRQAAGRGLQLLFYSVGIGQISSEVPQNLSASRPQDRQFILSSKKLLLSDSGFYLCAWSLAGPQETQYFGPGTRLLVL.

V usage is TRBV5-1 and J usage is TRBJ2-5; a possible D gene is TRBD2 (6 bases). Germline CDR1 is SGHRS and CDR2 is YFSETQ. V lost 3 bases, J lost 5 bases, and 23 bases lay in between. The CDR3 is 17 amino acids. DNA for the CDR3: TGCGCCAGCAGCTCCTCATCGGGGGACCCCTGGAGGGAGACCCAGTACTTC. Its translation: CASSSSSGDPWRETQYF.

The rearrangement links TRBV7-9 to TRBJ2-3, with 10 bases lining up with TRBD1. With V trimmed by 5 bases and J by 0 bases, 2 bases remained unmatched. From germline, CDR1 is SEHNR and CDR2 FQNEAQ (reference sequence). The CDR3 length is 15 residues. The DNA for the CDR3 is TGTGCCAGCAGCGTGGGACAGGGGAGCACAGATACGCAGTATTTT. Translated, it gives CASSVGQGSTDTQYF. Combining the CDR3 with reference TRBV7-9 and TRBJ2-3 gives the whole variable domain DTGVSQNPRHKITKRGQNVTFRCDPISEHNRLYWYRQTLGQGPEFLTYFQNEAQLEKSRLLSDRFSAERPKGSFSTLEIQRTEQGDSAMYLCASSVGQGSTDTQYFGPGTRLTVL.

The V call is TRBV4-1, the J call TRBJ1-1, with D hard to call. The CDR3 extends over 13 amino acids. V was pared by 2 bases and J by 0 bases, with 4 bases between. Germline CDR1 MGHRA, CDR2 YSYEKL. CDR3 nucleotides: TGCGCCAGCAGCCAACGGCTGAACACTGAAGCTTTCTTT. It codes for CASSQRLNTEAFF.

CDR3 sequence: CAWSRGRDEQYF. CDR3 nucleotides: TGTGCCTGGAGTAGAGGGAGGGACGAGCAGTACTTC. V gene TRBV30 combines with J gene TRBJ2-7; TRBD2 matches 7 bases. The germline V gene has CDR1 GTSNPN and CDR2 SVGIG (reference sequence). The CDR3 length is 12 residues. The V segment lost 2 bases and the J segment 5 bases; nucleotides outside the gene matches: 3. The whole variable domain, remainder taken from reference TRBV30 and TRBJ2-7, is SQTIHQWPATLVQPVGSPLSLECTVEGTSNPNLYWYRQAAGRGLQLLFYSVGIGQISSEVPQNLSASRPQDRQFILSSKKLLLSDSGFYLCAWSRGRDEQYFGPGTRLTVT.

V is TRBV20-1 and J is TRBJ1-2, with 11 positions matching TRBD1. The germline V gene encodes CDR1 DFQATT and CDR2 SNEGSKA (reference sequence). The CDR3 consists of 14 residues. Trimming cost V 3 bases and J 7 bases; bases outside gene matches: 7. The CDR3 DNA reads TGCAGTGCTAGTCCGGGACAGGGGGTACGTGGCTACACCTTC. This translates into CSASPGQGVRGYTF.

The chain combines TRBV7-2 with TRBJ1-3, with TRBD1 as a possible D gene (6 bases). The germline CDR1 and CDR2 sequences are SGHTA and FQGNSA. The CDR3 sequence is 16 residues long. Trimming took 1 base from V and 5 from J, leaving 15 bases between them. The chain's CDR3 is CASSLGSLGARNTIYF. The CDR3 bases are TGTGCCAGCAGCTTAGGGTCGCTGGGGGCAAGAAACACCATATATTTT.

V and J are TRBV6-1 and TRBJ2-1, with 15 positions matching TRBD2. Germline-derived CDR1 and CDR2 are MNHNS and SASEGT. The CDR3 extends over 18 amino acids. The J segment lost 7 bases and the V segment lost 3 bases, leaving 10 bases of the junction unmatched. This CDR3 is CASSEGLAGGPPGNEQFF. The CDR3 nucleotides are TGTGCCAGCAGTGAGGGACTAGCGGGGGGCCCTCCGGGAAATGAGCAGTTCTTC.